One and the same sample provided the 4 T cell receptor beta chains below, sequenced in a study of blood T cells in healthy people across ages. Alongside a J-beta primer mix, a sample-barcoded 5' primer served in a second PCR lasting about 7 to 12 cycles. TCRdb re-derived calls from the 5' RACE reads in MiXCR, one entry per CDR3 protein. This sample has 850,000 to 1,000,000 distinct CDR3 sequences, with about 53% found just once. Sequenced input: blood. The receptors were gathered from an older woman in good health.

The rearrangement uses TRBV7-2 and TRBJ2-5, with D unclear. The CDR3 has 13 residues. Germline V gene lookup returns CDR1 SGHTA and CDR2 FQGNSA. V shed 2 bases and J shed 4 bases, with 8 bases lying between them. CDR3 sequence reads: CASSLYFGETQYF. The DNA of the CDR3 is TGTGCCAGCAGCTTATACTTCGGAGAGACCCAGTACTTC.

The CDR3 reads CSVPLAAITDTQYF. The CDR3 DNA reads TGCAGCGTCCCGCTGGCGGCAATCACAGATACGCAGTATTTT. The chain joins TRBV29-1 to TRBJ2-3; D gene ambiguous. Looked up from germline, CDR1 is SQVTM and CDR2 is ANQGSEA. With 6 bases removed from V and 2 bases from J, the gap between germline ends came to 15 bases. The CDR3 runs 14 residues.

The chain is built from TRBV4-3 and TRBJ1-2; possible D gene TRBD1, 5 bases. CDR1 is LGHNA and CDR2 is YSLEER in the germline V gene. The CDR3 runs 15 residues. Trimming shortened V by 2 bases and J by 8 bases, and 18 bases separated the two germline ends. DNA for the CDR3: TGCGCCAGCAGCCAAACACTAGGGTGGAGGGACGGCTACACCTTC. Its translation: CASSQTLGWRDGYTF.

This chain joins TRBV5-3 and TRBJ2-2; D ambiguous. TRBV5-3 is noted as an ORF with a role that remains uncertain. The V gene lost 1 base and the J gene lost 3 bases, with 1 base spanning the gap. The CDR3 extends over 12 amino acids. Here the CDR3 DNA reads TGTGCCAGAAGCTTGCACACCGGGGAGCTGTTTTTT. It is translated as CARSLHTGELFF.